Listed here is a single T cell receptor (beta chain). The sample is drawn from a study of monozygotic twins with cystic fibrosis. TCRdb's copy holds only in-frame clones and misses some; the assay was immunoSEQ multiplex PCR. In the table there are approximately 14,000 clones, 75% to 90% of which are singletons. Sequencing used blood. The TCR sequence derives from a boy aged 5 to 17 with cystic fibrosis.

CDR3 region: CASSLGAPGTGGEKLFF. In DNA, the CDR3 is TGTGCCAGCAGCTTAGGGGCCCCCGGGACAGGGGGCGAGAAACTGTTTTTT. This chain uses TRBV7-9 with TRBJ1-4, with 12 nucleotides matching TRBD1. The V segment lost 1 base and the J segment 11 bases; nucleotides outside the gene matches: 11. Germline V gene data show CDR1 as SEHNR and CDR2 as FQNEAQ (reference sequence). This CDR3 comprises 17 residues.